Here is one T cell receptor beta chain with its context. Its antigen is unknown. This record comes from a study of cytomegalovirus exposure and HLA in healthy donors. Study-wide points: The tendency of first-cohort TCR clusters to co-occur in the 120 validation repertoires was the finding of a later analysis. Rare sequences made up most TCRs, while some public TCRs were found in many donors. Altogether, 150 or so TCR beta chains were recorded as cytomegalovirus-associated.

The CDR3 is 14 residues long. Germline CDR1 SEHNR, CDR2 FQNEAQ (reference sequence). The V end lost 5 bases, the J end lost 6 bases, and 13 bases lay between the germline ends. TCRdb's copy holds only in-frame clones and misses some; the assay was immunoSEQ multiplex PCR. Of over 150,000 clones in the sample, around 84% were seen once. This TCR was recovered from a human donor in good health. The chain has TRBV7-9 and TRBJ2-2; D might be TRBD1 (6 bases). The sequenced sample consisted of PBMCs. The CDR3 is CASSLGTGSGELFF. Here the CDR3 DNA reads TGTGCCAGCAGCCTGGGAACAGGGTCCGGGGAGCTGTTTTTT.